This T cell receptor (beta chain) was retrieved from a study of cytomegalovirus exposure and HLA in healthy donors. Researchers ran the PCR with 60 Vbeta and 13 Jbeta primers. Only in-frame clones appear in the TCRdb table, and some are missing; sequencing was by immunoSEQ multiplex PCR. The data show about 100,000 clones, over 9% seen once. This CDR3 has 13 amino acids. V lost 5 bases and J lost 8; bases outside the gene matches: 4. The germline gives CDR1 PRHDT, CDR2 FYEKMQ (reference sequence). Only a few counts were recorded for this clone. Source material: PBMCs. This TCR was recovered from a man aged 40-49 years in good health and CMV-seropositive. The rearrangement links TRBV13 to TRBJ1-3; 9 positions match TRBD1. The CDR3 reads CASSPGQGHTIYF. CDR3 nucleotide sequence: TGTGCCAGCAGCCCTGGACAGGGGCACACCATATATTTT.